These T cell receptor beta chains were read from a single sample in a study of blood T cell repertoires in COVID-19. Generated by immunoSEQ multiplex PCR, the TCRdb table keeps only in-frame clones and is missing some. The data contain under 250,000 clones, 80% to 90% of them singletons. Sequenced input: PBMCs or T cells enriched from blood (not recorded which). The receptors originated from a man aged 40-55 years who had recovered from COVID-19. Both conserved end residues are part of each CDR3. Each record gives: J gene, clone size, D gene, V gene, CDR3 protein, CDR3 DNA. D genes are given only for firm matches. The size field is filled for only some rows; it gives once, few, many or a size class.

j_call: TRBJ1-4
clone_size: .
d_call: .
v_call: TRBV5-4
cdr3_aa: CASSSSGHDEKLFF
cdr3_nt: TGTGCCAGCAGCTCCTCCGGTCACGATGAAAAACTGTTTTTT

j_call: TRBJ1-2
clone_size: .
d_call: .
v_call: TRBV5-6
cdr3_aa: CASSLSGVGGYTF
cdr3_nt: TGTGCCAGCAGCTTGTCGGGAGTAGGGGGCTACACCTTC

j_call: TRBJ1-6
clone_size: many
d_call: TRBD1
v_call: TRBV2
cdr3_aa: CASRRDRDNSPLHF
cdr3_nt: TGTGCCAGCAGAAGGGACAGGGATAATTCACCCCTCCACTTT

j_call: TRBJ1-5
clone_size: .
d_call: .
v_call: TRBV30
cdr3_aa: CAWNGQINQPQHF
cdr3_nt: TGTGCCTGGAATGGGCAGATTAATCAGCCCCAGCATTTT

j_call: TRBJ1-5
clone_size: .
d_call: .
v_call: TRBV30
cdr3_aa: CAWSKTDGSQPQHF
cdr3_nt: TGTGCCTGGAGTAAGACAGACGGATCTCAGCCCCAGCATTTT

j_call: TRBJ1-1
clone_size: .
d_call: TRBD1
v_call: TRBV19
cdr3_aa: CASSWGQGGAFF
cdr3_nt: TGTGCCAGTAGCTGGGGACAGGGGGGAGCTTTCTTT

j_call: TRBJ2-7
clone_size: .
d_call: TRBD1
v_call: TRBV6-6
cdr3_aa: CASSLRGRYSYEQYF
cdr3_nt: TGTGCCAGCAGCCTCAGGGGGCGGTACTCCTACGAGCAGTACTTC

j_call: TRBJ1-1
clone_size: .
d_call: .
v_call: TRBV6-2/TRBV6-3
cdr3_aa: CASSYRNTEAFF
cdr3_nt: TGTGCCAGCAGTTATCGGAACACTGAAGCTTTCTTT

j_call: TRBJ2-5
clone_size: .
d_call: TRBD2
v_call: TRBV3-1/TRBV3-2
cdr3_aa: CASSQGLEVETQYF
cdr3_nt: TGTGCCAGCAGCCAGGGACTAGAAGTCGAGACCCAGTACTTC

j_call: TRBJ1-2
clone_size: .
d_call: .
v_call: TRBV6-5
cdr3_aa: CASGSAGTSAYGYTF
cdr3_nt: TGTGCCAGCGGGAGCGCTGGGACATCCGCCTATGGCTACACCTTC

j_call: TRBJ1-5
clone_size: .
d_call: TRBD1
v_call: TRBV11-3
cdr3_aa: CASRDQDRDNQPQHF
cdr3_nt: TGTGCCAGCAGGGATCAGGACAGGGACAATCAGCCCCAGCATTTT

j_call: TRBJ2-7
clone_size: once
d_call: TRBD2
v_call: TRBV27
cdr3_aa: CASSPWTSGRGQYF
cdr3_nt: TGTGCCAGCAGCCCCTGGACTAGCGGGAGGGGGCAGTACTTC

j_call: TRBJ2-5
clone_size: .
d_call: .
v_call: TRBV6-5
cdr3_aa: CASSPGTGRETQYF
cdr3_nt: TGTGCCAGCAGCCCGGGTACAGGGAGAGAGACCCAGTACTTC

j_call: TRBJ2-1
clone_size: .
d_call: .
v_call: TRBV11-3
cdr3_aa: CASSEGSSYNEQFF
cdr3_nt: TGTGCCAGCAGCGAGGGAAGCTCCTACAATGAGCAGTTCTTC

j_call: TRBJ2-7
clone_size: .
d_call: .
v_call: TRBV15
cdr3_aa: CATSRDQGDEQYF
cdr3_nt: TGTGCCACCAGCAGAGATCAAGGGGACGAGCAGTACTTC

j_call: TRBJ2-3
clone_size: .
d_call: .
v_call: TRBV13
cdr3_aa: CASSAMGTRRTDTQYF
cdr3_nt: TGTGCCAGCAGCGCCATGGGGACTCGCCGCACAGATACGCAGTATTTT

j_call: TRBJ2-5
clone_size: .
d_call: TRBD2
v_call: TRBV2
cdr3_aa: CASSDVRTSGRGRETQYF
cdr3_nt: TGTGCCAGCAGTGATGTCAGGACTAGCGGGAGAGGAAGGGAGACCCAGTACTTC

j_call: TRBJ1-3
clone_size: .
d_call: TRBD1
v_call: TRBV10-3
cdr3_aa: CATGGQADSGNTIYF
cdr3_nt: TGTGCCACGGGGGGACAGGCCGACTCTGGAAACACCATATATTTT

j_call: TRBJ2-7
clone_size: .
d_call: .
v_call: TRBV6-2/TRBV6-3
cdr3_aa: CASSPPVNEQYF
cdr3_nt: TGTGCCAGCAGCCCACCAGTCAACGAGCAGTACTTC

j_call: TRBJ2-3
clone_size: .
d_call: TRBD2
v_call: TRBV18
cdr3_aa: CASSHDRTSGGVSTDTQYF
cdr3_nt: TGTGCCAGCTCCCACGATCGGACTAGCGGGGGGGTCAGCACAGATACGCAGTATTTT

j_call: TRBJ1-3
clone_size: .
d_call: .
v_call: TRBV7-6
cdr3_aa: CASAYGSGNTIYF
cdr3_nt: TGTGCCAGCGCATACGGGTCTGGAAACACCATATATTTT

j_call: TRBJ1-1
clone_size: .
d_call: .
v_call: TRBV11-3
cdr3_aa: CASSLEAGARAFF
cdr3_nt: TGTGCCAGCAGCTTAGAGGCAGGGGCGAGGGCTTTCTTT

j_call: TRBJ1-4
clone_size: .
d_call: .
v_call: TRBV7-9
cdr3_aa: CASSTQGPSEKLFF
cdr3_nt: TGTGCCAGCAGCACGCAGGGGCCCTCGGAAAAACTGTTTTTT

j_call: TRBJ1-2
clone_size: .
d_call: .
v_call: TRBV27
cdr3_aa: CASSDRYYGYTF
cdr3_nt: TGTGCCAGCAGTGACAGATACTATGGCTACACCTTC

j_call: TRBJ1-1
clone_size: .
d_call: TRBD1
v_call: TRBV19
cdr3_aa: CASSMGGQGGTEAFF
cdr3_nt: TGTGCCAGTAGTATGGGTGGGCAGGGGGGCACTGAAGCTTTCTTT

j_call: TRBJ2-5
clone_size: .
d_call: TRBD2
v_call: TRBV5-1
cdr3_aa: CASSLWASGGQETQYF
cdr3_nt: TGCGCCAGCAGCTTGTGGGCTAGCGGGGGCCAAGAGACCCAGTACTTC

j_call: TRBJ2-7
clone_size: .
d_call: TRBD2
v_call: TRBV2
cdr3_aa: CASSTSGGSYEQYF
cdr3_nt: TGTGCCAGCAGCACTAGCGGGGGTTCCTACGAGCAGTACTTC

j_call: TRBJ2-3
clone_size: .
d_call: TRBD1
v_call: TRBV19
cdr3_aa: CASRDRGADTQYF
cdr3_nt: TGTGCCAGCCGGGACAGGGGAGCAGATACGCAGTATTTT

j_call: TRBJ1-1
clone_size: .
d_call: TRBD1
v_call: TRBV7-9
cdr3_aa: CASSPRTGRPEAFF
cdr3_nt: TGTGCCAGCAGCCCCAGGACAGGGAGGCCTGAAGCTTTCTTT

j_call: TRBJ2-1
clone_size: .
d_call: TRBD2
v_call: TRBV29-1
cdr3_aa: CSGGGLDNEQFF
cdr3_nt: TGCAGCGGCGGGGGGCTAGACAATGAGCAGTTCTTC

j_call: TRBJ2-5
clone_size: .
d_call: TRBD2
v_call: TRBV5-6
cdr3_aa: CASSRWLRGGFEETQYF
cdr3_nt: TGTGCCAGCAGCCGGTGGTTGCGCGGGGGTTTCGAAGAGACCCAGTACTTC

j_call: TRBJ2-1
clone_size: .
d_call: TRBD2
v_call: TRBV5-1
cdr3_aa: CASSLQTGTSHNEQFF
cdr3_nt: TGCGCCAGCAGCCTTCAAACCGGGACTAGTCACAATGAGCAGTTCTTC

j_call: TRBJ1-3
clone_size: .
d_call: .
v_call: TRBV10-3
cdr3_aa: CATVQAGDTIYF
cdr3_nt: TGTGCCACCGTACAGGCGGGAGACACCATATATTTT

j_call: TRBJ1-5
clone_size: .
d_call: .
v_call: TRBV27
cdr3_aa: CASSFRQGGQPQHF
cdr3_nt: TGTGCCAGCAGTTTTCGGCAGGGCGGACAGCCCCAGCATTTT

j_call: TRBJ2-7
clone_size: .
d_call: TRBD2
v_call: TRBV13
cdr3_aa: CASSSSGGAYEQYF
cdr3_nt: TGTGCCAGCAGTTCAAGCGGGGGGGCCTACGAGCAGTACTTC

j_call: TRBJ1-4
clone_size: .
d_call: TRBD1
v_call: TRBV19
cdr3_aa: CASTTGAEKLFF
cdr3_nt: TGTGCCAGTACAACAGGGGCTGAAAAACTGTTTTTT

j_call: TRBJ1-3
clone_size: .
d_call: .
v_call: TRBV18
cdr3_aa: CASSPPAGRDTIYF
cdr3_nt: TGTGCCAGCTCACCACCGGCAGGGCGAGACACCATATATTTT